This T cell receptor (beta chain) is drawn from a study of cytotoxic CD8 clonotypes in ibrutinib-treated CLL. On the study more broadly: After treatment lasting a median 12 months, range 6 to 36, response samples were collected.

The repertoire was sequenced with immunoSEQ multiplex PCR; TCRdb's copy has only in-frame clones and lacks some. The profile covers fewer than 400,000 clones, with 60% to 80% appearing a single time and approximately 6% taken by the ten largest. This clone was counted between two and nine times. The germline gives CDR1 SEHNR, CDR2 FQNEAQ (reference sequence). V shed 5 bases, J shed 9 bases, and the junction held 5 bases outside the gene matches. The CDR3 is 12 amino acids. Sequencing was performed on PBMCs, taken after 36 months of ibrutinib treatment. V is TRBV7-9 and J is TRBJ1-2; 8 nucleotides line up with TRBD1. The receptor was isolated from a human donor with chronic lymphocytic leukemia. CDR3 in DNA: TGTGCCAGCAGCAGAGGACAGGGCCGCTACACCTTC. This sequence encodes CASSRGQGRYTF.